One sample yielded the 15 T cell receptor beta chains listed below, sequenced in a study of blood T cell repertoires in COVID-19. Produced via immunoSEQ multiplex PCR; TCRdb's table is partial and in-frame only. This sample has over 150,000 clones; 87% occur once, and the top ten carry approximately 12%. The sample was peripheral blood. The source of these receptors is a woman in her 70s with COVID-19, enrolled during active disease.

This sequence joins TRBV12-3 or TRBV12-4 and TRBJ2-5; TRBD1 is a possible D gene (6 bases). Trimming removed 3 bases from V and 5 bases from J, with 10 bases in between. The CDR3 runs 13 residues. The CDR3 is CASSFTGPETQYF. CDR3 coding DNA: TGTGCCAGCAGTTTCACAGGGCCGGAGACCCAGTACTTC.

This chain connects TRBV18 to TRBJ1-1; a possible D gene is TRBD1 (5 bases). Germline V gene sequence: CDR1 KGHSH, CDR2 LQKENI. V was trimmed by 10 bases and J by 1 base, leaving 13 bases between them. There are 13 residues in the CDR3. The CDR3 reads CATGDGWNTEAFF. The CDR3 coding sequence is TGTGCCACGGGGGACGGGTGGAACACTGAAGCTTTCTTT.

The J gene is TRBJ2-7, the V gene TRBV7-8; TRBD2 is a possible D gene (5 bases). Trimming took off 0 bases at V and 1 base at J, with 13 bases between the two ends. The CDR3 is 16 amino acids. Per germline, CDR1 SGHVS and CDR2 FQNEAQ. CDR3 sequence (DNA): TGTGCCAGCAGCTTAGCATCGTCCGAGGGATCCTACGAGCAGTACTTC. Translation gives CASSLASSEGSYEQYF.

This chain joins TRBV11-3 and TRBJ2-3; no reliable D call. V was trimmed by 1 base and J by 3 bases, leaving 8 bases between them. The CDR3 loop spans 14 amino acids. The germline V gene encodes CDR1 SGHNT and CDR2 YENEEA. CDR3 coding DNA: TGTGCCAGCAGCTTAGCCGCGGCGACAGATACGCAGTATTTT. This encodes CASSLAAATDTQYF.

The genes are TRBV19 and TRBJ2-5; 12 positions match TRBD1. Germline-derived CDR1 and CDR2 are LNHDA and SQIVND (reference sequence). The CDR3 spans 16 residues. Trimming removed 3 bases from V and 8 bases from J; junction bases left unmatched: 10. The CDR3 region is CASSIVGTGGRGTQYF. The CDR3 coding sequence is TGTGCCAGTAGTATTGTTGGGACAGGGGGCCGTGGAACCCAGTACTTC.

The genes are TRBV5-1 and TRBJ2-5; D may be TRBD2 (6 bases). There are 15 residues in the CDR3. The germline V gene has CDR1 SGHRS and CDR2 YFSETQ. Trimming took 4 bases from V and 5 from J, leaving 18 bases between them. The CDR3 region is CASSGSPRRGETQYF. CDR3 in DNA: TGCGCCAGCAGCGGATCCCCACGCCGGGGGGAGACCCAGTACTTC.

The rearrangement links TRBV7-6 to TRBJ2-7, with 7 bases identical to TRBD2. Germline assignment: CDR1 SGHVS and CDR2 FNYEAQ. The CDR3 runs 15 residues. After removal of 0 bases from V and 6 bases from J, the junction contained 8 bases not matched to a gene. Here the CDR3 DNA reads TGTGCCAGCAGCTTAGCGGGGATGGGGAGGGGCGAGCAGTACTTC. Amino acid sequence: CASSLAGMGRGEQYF.

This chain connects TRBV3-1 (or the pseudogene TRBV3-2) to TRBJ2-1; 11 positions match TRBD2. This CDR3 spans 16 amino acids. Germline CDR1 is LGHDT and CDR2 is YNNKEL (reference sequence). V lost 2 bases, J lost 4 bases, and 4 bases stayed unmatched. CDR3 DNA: TGTGCCAGCAGCCAACCTATAGCGGGAGGGTACAATGAGCAGTTCTTC. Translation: CASSQPIAGGYNEQFF.

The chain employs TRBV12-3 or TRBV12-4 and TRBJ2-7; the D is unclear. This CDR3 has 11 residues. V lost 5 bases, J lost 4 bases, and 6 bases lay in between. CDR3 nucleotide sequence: TGTGCCAGCAGTACTACATACGAGCAGTACTTC. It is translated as CASSTTYEQYF.

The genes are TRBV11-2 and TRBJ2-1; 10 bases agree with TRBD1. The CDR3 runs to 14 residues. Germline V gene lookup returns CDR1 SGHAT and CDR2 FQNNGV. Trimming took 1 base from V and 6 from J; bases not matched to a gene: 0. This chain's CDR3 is CASSLGTGGNEQFF. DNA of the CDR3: TGTGCCAGCAGCTTAGGGACAGGGGGCAATGAGCAGTTCTTC.

The CDR3 sequence is CASQGLAGGPGSYEQYF. The CDR3 DNA sequence: TGTGCCAGCCAAGGACTAGCGGGAGGGCCGGGGTCCTACGAGCAGTACTTC. V and J are TRBV25-1 and TRBJ2-7; the match to TRBD2 covers 15 bases. The germline V gene has CDR1 MGHDK and CDR2 SYGVNS. The junction had 9 bases not matched to a gene; V was cut back by 8 bases and J by 1 base. The CDR3 is 17 residues long.

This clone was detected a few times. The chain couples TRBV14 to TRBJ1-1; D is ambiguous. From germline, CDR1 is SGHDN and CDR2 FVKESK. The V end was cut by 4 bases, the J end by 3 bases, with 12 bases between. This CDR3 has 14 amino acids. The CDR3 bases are TGTGCCAGCAGCCCCACTAGTGGGGACACTGAAGCTTTCTTT. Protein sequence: CASSPTSGDTEAFF.

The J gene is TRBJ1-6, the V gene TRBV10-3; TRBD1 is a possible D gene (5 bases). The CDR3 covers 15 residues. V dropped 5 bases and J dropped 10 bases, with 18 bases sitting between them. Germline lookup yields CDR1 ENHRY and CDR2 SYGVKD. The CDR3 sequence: CAISWSNRTSSPLHF. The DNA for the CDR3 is TGTGCCATCAGTTGGAGTAACAGGACGTCGTCACCCCTCCACTTT.

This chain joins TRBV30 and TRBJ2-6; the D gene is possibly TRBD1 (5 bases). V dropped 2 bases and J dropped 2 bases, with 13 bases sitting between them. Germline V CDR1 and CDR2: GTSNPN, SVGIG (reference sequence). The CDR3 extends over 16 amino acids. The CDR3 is CAWSMGQGTGANVLTF. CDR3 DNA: TGTGCCTGGAGTATGGGGCAGGGAACTGGGGCCAACGTCCTGACTTTC. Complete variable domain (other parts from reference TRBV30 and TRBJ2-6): SQTIHQWPATLVQPVGSPLSLECTVEGTSNPNLYWYRQAAGRGLQLLFYSVGIGQISSEVPQNLSASRPQDRQFILSSKKLLLSDSGFYLCAWSMGQGTGANVLTFGAGSRLTVL.

The CDR3 reads CASSVGTVLRETQYF. The CDR3 region has the DNA TGTGCCAGCAGCGTAGGGACAGTCCTGAGGGAGACCCAGTACTTC. The genes are TRBV9 and TRBJ2-5; possible D gene TRBD1, 6 bases. The germline CDR1 and CDR2 sequences are SGDLS and YYNGEE. There are 15 residues in the CDR3. The V and J ends lost 0 bases and 5 bases respectively, with 14 bases between them.